Listed below are T cell receptor beta chains from one sample, sequenced in a study of blood T cell repertoires in COVID-19. Profiled with immunoSEQ multiplex PCR; TCRdb holds only in-frame clones, not every one. This table has roughly 110,000 clones, about nine tenths appearing once. The sequenced sample was peripheral blood. The origin of the receptors is a woman in her twenties or thirties with acute or convalescent COVID-19. Both conserved end residues are part of each CDR3. The D gene is left open where the match is weak. Clone size is stated in some rows and not others, as once, few, many or a class when expanded.

D,V,size,J,CDR3
.,TRBV19,.,TRBJ2-1,CASSSTVNEQFF
TRBD2,TRBV2,.,TRBJ2-1,CASTYGGRLDEQFF
TRBD2,TRBV27,.,TRBJ2-2,CASSGLAGVLRNTGELFF
.,TRBV3-1/TRBV3-2,.,TRBJ2-7,CASSRLDSSYEQYF
.,TRBV24-1,.,TRBJ2-1,CATSDSPPRREEQFF
TRBD2,TRBV28,.,TRBJ2-3,CASSPGLGEIDTQYF
.,TRBV7-2,once,TRBJ1-3,CASSLAGGWSGNTIYF
.,TRBV5-1,once,TRBJ1-1,CASRPPQGPLNSPEAFF
TRBD1,TRBV5-1,.,TRBJ2-7,CASSLGQPSSYEQYF
.,TRBV6-4,.,TRBJ2-1,CASSIAGKGEQFF
.,TRBV3-1/TRBV3-2,.,TRBJ1-2,CASSLRPGQLYGYTF
TRBD1,TRBV6-5,.,TRBJ1-2,CASDPGQGSGYTF
TRBD1,TRBV11-2,.,TRBJ2-6,CASSLGQGSLSGANVLTF
.,TRBV3-1/TRBV3-2,.,TRBJ2-2,CASSQRGGIAGELFF
.,TRBV9,few,TRBJ2-3,CASSVASSTDTQYF
TRBD2,TRBV9,.,TRBJ2-1,CASSVSGSSYNEQFF
.,TRBV7-2,.,TRBJ1-1,CASSGGTLEAFF
TRBD1,TRBV4-3,.,TRBJ2-2,CASSPITGTGVTGELFF
.,TRBV30,.,TRBJ2-1,CAFHVPYYNEQFF
.,TRBV6-6,.,TRBJ1-1,CASSYLGQGRAEAFF
TRBD2,TRBV11-3,.,TRBJ2-5,CASSLEGTSATQYF
.,TRBV6-5,.,TRBJ1-2,CASSYSGQRAGYGYTF
.,TRBV5-4,.,TRBJ2-1,CASSFVLNEQFF
.,TRBV28,.,TRBJ1-2,CASRPRWGYTF
.,TRBV21-1,.,TRBJ1-4,CASSKVIPRDEKLFF
TRBD1,TRBV7-2,.,TRBJ1-4,CASSGQVLNEKLFF
.,TRBV5-1,.,TRBJ1-5,CASSLEGTIGQPQHF
.,TRBV30,once,TRBJ1-1,CAWTIGGAEAFF
TRBD1,TRBV5-6,.,TRBJ1-5,CASSAGTGVQPQHF